Listed below are T cell receptor beta chains from one sample, sequenced in a study of T cell changes during pregnancy in multiple sclerosis. Libraries were prepared by immunoSEQ multiplex PCR; TCRdb keeps only in-frame clonotypes and omits some of them. The repertoire holds 60,000 to 90,000 clones, around 93% seen once, with 2.5% to 3% in the top ten. Source: peripheral blood, taken after pregnancy. The receptors come from a female donor in good health, enrolled as a control in a pregnancy study. Both conserved end residues are part of each CDR3. The D gene is left open where the match is weak. Clone size is shown for a subset of rows, as once, few, many or a class of expanded clone.

d_gene: TRBD1
j_gene: TRBJ2-7
v_gene: TRBV5-1
abundance: .
len: 16
CDR3aa: CASSSGIQGAVDEQYF
CDR3nt: TGCGCCAGCAGCTCGGGTATCCAGGGGGCGGTCGACGAGCAGTACTTC

d_gene: .
j_gene: TRBJ2-3
v_gene: TRBV6-5
abundance: .
len: 15
CDR3aa: CASSYSRGLPGTQYF
CDR3nt: TGTGCCAGCAGTTACTCTCGGGGGTTGCCCGGGACGCAGTATTTT

d_gene: TRBD2
j_gene: TRBJ2-5
v_gene: TRBV5-1
abundance: .
len: 15
CDR3aa: CASSWLAGIWETQYF
CDR3nt: TGCGCCAGCAGCTGGCTAGCGGGAATTTGGGAGACCCAGTACTTC

d_gene: .
j_gene: TRBJ1-1
v_gene: TRBV27
abundance: .
len: 13
CDR3aa: CASSPWGDTEAFF
CDR3nt: TGTGCCAGCAGTCCATGGGGGGACACTGAAGCTTTCTTT

d_gene: .
j_gene: TRBJ1-2
v_gene: TRBV7-2
abundance: .
len: 15
CDR3aa: CASSLESGANYGYTF
CDR3nt: TGTGCCAGCAGCTTAGAATCGGGAGCTAACTATGGCTACACCTTC

d_gene: .
j_gene: TRBJ1-2
v_gene: TRBV7-9
abundance: .
len: 14
CDR3aa: CASSNQGSAYGYTF
CDR3nt: TGTGCCAGCAGCAATCAGGGATCTGCCTATGGCTACACCTTC

d_gene: .
j_gene: TRBJ1-5
v_gene: TRBV19
abundance: .
len: 15
CDR3aa: CASSIDGGARGPQHF
CDR3nt: TGTGCCAGTAGTATAGATGGGGGGGCCCGAGGGCCCCAGCATTTT

d_gene: TRBD2
j_gene: TRBJ2-5
v_gene: TRBV25-1
abundance: .
len: 15
CDR3aa: CASSDLTSAEETQYF
CDR3nt: TGTGCCAGCAGTGACTTGACTAGCGCCGAAGAGACCCAGTACTTC

d_gene: TRBD1
j_gene: TRBJ2-6
v_gene: TRBV5-1
abundance: .
len: 18
CDR3aa: CASSLAGTGSAGANVLTF
CDR3nt: TGCGCCAGCAGCTTGGCCGGGACAGGGTCTGCTGGGGCCAACGTCCTGACTTTC

d_gene: TRBD2
j_gene: TRBJ2-7
v_gene: TRBV18
abundance: .
len: 15
CDR3aa: CASSPGAGEPYEQYF
CDR3nt: TGTGCCAGCTCACCCGGAGCGGGGGAGCCCTACGAGCAGTACTTC

d_gene: TRBD2
j_gene: TRBJ2-3
v_gene: TRBV6-5
abundance: .
len: 16
CDR3aa: CASSYGAGGRTDTQYF
CDR3nt: TGTGCCAGCAGTTACGGGGCGGGGGGGCGAACAGATACGCAGTATTTT

d_gene: .
j_gene: TRBJ1-1
v_gene: TRBV7-2
abundance: .
len: 16
CDR3aa: CASSLVRGGGRTEAFF
CDR3nt: TGTGCCAGCAGCTTAGTTCGTGGGGGGGGGAGGACTGAAGCTTTCTTT

d_gene: .
j_gene: TRBJ2-5
v_gene: TRBV20-1
abundance: .
len: 11
CDR3aa: CSARWGEAQYF
CDR3nt: TGCAGTGCTAGATGGGGGGAGGCCCAGTACTTC

d_gene: .
j_gene: TRBJ1-4
v_gene: TRBV28
abundance: .
len: 16
CDR3aa: CASSFQATGANEKLFF
CDR3nt: TGTGCCAGCAGTTTCCAGGCGACAGGAGCTAATGAAAAACTGTTTTTT

d_gene: .
j_gene: TRBJ2-2
v_gene: TRBV9
abundance: .
len: 14
CDR3aa: CASSVSGVGGELFF
CDR3nt: TGTGCCAGCAGCGTATCAGGGGTGGGCGGGGAGCTGTTTTTT

d_gene: TRBD1
j_gene: TRBJ2-7
v_gene: TRBV5-1
abundance: .
len: 15
CDR3aa: CASSPRTGSISEQYF
CDR3nt: TGCGCCAGCAGCCCAAGGACAGGGTCGATTTCCGAGCAGTACTTC

d_gene: TRBD1
j_gene: TRBJ1-5
v_gene: TRBV30
abundance: .
len: 13
CDR3aa: CAWQQGMGQPQHF
CDR3nt: TGTGCCTGGCAACAGGGGATGGGTCAGCCCCAGCATTTT

d_gene: .
j_gene: TRBJ1-4
v_gene: TRBV15
abundance: .
len: 15
CDR3aa: CATSRDSGWGEKLFF
CDR3nt: TGTGCCACCAGCAGAGATAGCGGATGGGGTGAAAAACTGTTTTTT

d_gene: .
j_gene: TRBJ2-1
v_gene: TRBV7-2
abundance: .
len: 16
CDR3aa: CASSQTPGISYNEQFF
CDR3nt: TGTGCCAGCAGTCAGACTCCCGGGATCTCCTACAATGAGCAGTTCTTC

d_gene: .
j_gene: TRBJ1-2
v_gene: TRBV30
abundance: .
len: 14
CDR3aa: CASASDRQGYGYTF
CDR3nt: TGTGCTTCCGCCTCAGACAGACAAGGGTATGGCTACACCTTC

d_gene: .
j_gene: TRBJ2-3
v_gene: TRBV9
abundance: .
len: 12
CDR3aa: CASSINVDTQYF
CDR3nt: TGTGCCAGCAGCATAAATGTTGATACGCAGTATTTT

d_gene: .
j_gene: TRBJ2-7
v_gene: TRBV7-2
abundance: .
len: 16
CDR3aa: CASSLVRRDGSYEQYF
CDR3nt: TGTGCCAGCAGCTTAGTGAGGCGGGATGGAAGCTACGAGCAGTACTTC

d_gene: TRBD2
j_gene: TRBJ2-7
v_gene: TRBV7-2
abundance: .
len: 14
CDR3aa: CASSRWVAGGEQYF
CDR3nt: TGTGCCAGCAGCCGATGGGTAGCGGGGGGCGAGCAGTACTTC

d_gene: .
j_gene: TRBJ1-4
v_gene: TRBV5-5
abundance: .
len: 15
CDR3aa: CASSLGISGNEKLFF
CDR3nt: TGTGCCAGCAGCTTGGGGATATCGGGTAATGAAAAACTGTTTTTT

d_gene: TRBD2
j_gene: TRBJ2-7
v_gene: TRBV6-6
abundance: .
len: 14
CDR3aa: CASRVGGSSYEQYF
CDR3nt: TGTGCCAGCAGGGTAGGCGGGAGCTCCTACGAGCAGTACTTC

d_gene: TRBD1
j_gene: TRBJ2-2
v_gene: TRBV4-3
abundance: once
len: 16
CDR3aa: CASSLRTGGFTGELFF
CDR3nt: TGCGCCAGCAGCTTAAGGACAGGGGGCTTCACCGGGGAGCTGTTTTTT

d_gene: TRBD2
j_gene: TRBJ2-5
v_gene: TRBV28
abundance: .
len: 15
CDR3aa: CASSLLAGGGETQYF
CDR3nt: TGTGCCAGCAGTTTATTGGCGGGAGGGGGGGAGACCCAGTACTTC

d_gene: .
j_gene: TRBJ2-7
v_gene: TRBV7-9
abundance: .
len: 15
CDR3aa: CASSFPGGKSYEQYF
CDR3nt: TGTGCCAGCAGTTTCCCGGGGGGCAAATCCTACGAGCAGTACTTC

d_gene: .
j_gene: TRBJ2-6
v_gene: TRBV18
abundance: .
len: 15
CDR3aa: CASSNPGAGANVLTF
CDR3nt: TGTGCCAGCTCCAACCCGGGGGCTGGGGCCAACGTCCTGACTTTC